Listed below are T cell receptor beta chains from one sample, sequenced in a study of T cells after yellow fever vaccination. TCRdb analysed the 5' RACE reads with MiXCR anew, one entry per CDR3 protein. The table lists about 310,000 distinct CDR3 sequences, more than 3% of them singletons. Specimen: PBMCs, collected on the day of the yellow fever booster vaccination. The origin of the receptors is a man between 18 and 29 years old who received the YFV17D yellow fever vaccine. CDR3s include the opening cysteine and the closing phenylalanine or tryptophan. The D gene is left open where the match is weak. Only some rows state a clone size, as once, few, many or a class for expanded clones.

CDR3 protein,CDR3 DNA,J gene,V gene,CDR3 length,D gene,clone size
CASSQERRSNEQFF,TGTGCCAGCAGCCAAGAAAGGAGGTCAAATGAGCAGTTCTTC,TRBJ2-1,TRBV4-2,14,NA,many
CASSKRQNEQFF,TGTGCCAGCAGCAAAAGGCAAAATGAGCAGTTCTTC,TRBJ2-1,TRBV7-2,12,NA,many
CSASRRDRGLGEQFF,TGCAGTGCCTCACGCCGGGACAGGGGTCTCGGTGAGCAGTTCTTC,TRBJ2-1,TRBV20-1,15,TRBD1,few
CASSPSGGSTDTQYF,TGTGCCAGCAGCCCTAGCGGGGGTAGCACAGATACGCAGTATTTT,TRBJ2-3,TRBV12-3/TRBV12-4,15,TRBD2,many
CASSSRGDTGELFF,TGTGCCAGCAGCAGCAGGGGGGACACCGGGGAGCTGTTTTTT,TRBJ2-2,TRBV21-1,14,NA,NA
CSVGSEPGHKLYGYTF,TGCAGCGTTGGATCTGAACCGGGACACAAACTCTATGGCTACACCTTC,TRBJ1-2,TRBV29-1,16,NA,many
CASSQGRGIHPYEQYF,TGTGCCAGCAGCCAAGGGCGGGGAATTCACCCCTACGAGCAGTACTTC,TRBJ2-7,TRBV4-2,16,NA,many
CASSPWTGSNEAFF,TGTGCCAGCAGCCCGTGGACAGGGTCAAATGAAGCTTTCTTT,TRBJ1-1,TRBV25-1,14,TRBD1,few
CASTPSPGAMETQYF,TGTGCCAGCACCCCATCGCCGGGGGCTATGGAGACCCAGTACTTC,TRBJ2-5,TRBV12-3/TRBV12-4,15,NA,NA
CASTSGRLNTEAFF,TGTGCCAGCACCTCAGGTAGACTAAACACTGAAGCTTTCTTT,TRBJ1-1,TRBV7-2,14,NA,many
CASSPGQVTGELFF,TGTGCCAGCAGTCCGGGACAGGTGACCGGGGAGCTGTTTTTT,TRBJ2-2,TRBV6-5,14,TRBD1,many
CSVSRQASEKLFF,TGCAGCGTTAGCAGACAAGCCAGCGAAAAACTGTTTTTT,TRBJ1-4,TRBV29-1,13,NA,many
CASSQGLTSGNTIYF,TGCGCCAGCAGCCAAGGACTGACCTCTGGAAACACCATATATTTT,TRBJ1-3,TRBV4-1,15,NA,many
CASSQDRGGETQYF,TGTGCCAGCAGCCAGGACCGGGGAGGGGAGACCCAGTACTTC,TRBJ2-5,TRBV11-1,14,TRBD2,many
CASSLDGPGLAGTGANVLTF,TGCGCCAGCAGCTTGGATGGACCAGGACTAGCGGGTACTGGGGCCAACGTCCTGACTTTC,TRBJ2-6,TRBV5-1,20,TRBD2,many
CASSLGRENEQFF,TGTGCCAGCAGCTTAGGCAGGGAGAATGAGCAGTTCTTC,TRBJ2-1,TRBV7-2,13,NA,NA
CSARADWQGNEQFF,TGCAGTGCTAGAGCCGATTGGCAGGGCAATGAGCAGTTCTTC,TRBJ2-1,TRBV20-1,14,NA,NA
CASSLTSGGQRGEQYF,TGCGCCAGCAGCTTGACTAGCGGGGGCCAAAGAGGCGAGCAGTACTTC,TRBJ2-7,TRBV5-1,16,TRBD2,few
CASSQVMGFQETQYF,TGCGCCAGCAGTCAAGTTATGGGATTTCAAGAGACCCAGTACTTC,TRBJ2-5,TRBV23-1,15,NA,many
CASSGGQGTPKNIQYF,TGTGCCAGCAGTGGGGGACAGGGGACCCCTAAAAACATTCAGTACTTC,TRBJ2-4,TRBV2,16,TRBD1,many
CSVEFGARELFF,TGCAGCGTTGAATTCGGTGCCCGGGAGCTGTTTTTT,TRBJ2-2,TRBV29-1,12,NA,many
CASSKTPDGKILVEKLFF,TGTGCCAGCAGCAAAACTCCGGACGGAAAAATATTGGTTGAAAAACTGTTTTTT,TRBJ1-4,TRBV21-1,18,NA,few
CASSLAGGREEQFF,TGTGCCAGCAGTCTAGCGGGGGGGCGAGAGGAGCAGTTCTTC,TRBJ2-1,TRBV6-5,14,TRBD2,many
CASSLEGRWGQPLNQPQHF,TGTGCCAGCAGTCTCGAAGGTCGTTGGGGACAGCCACTAAATCAGCCCCAGCATTTT,TRBJ1-5,TRBV28,19,TRBD1,many
CASSSRDYTGELFF,TGCGCCAGCAGCTCCCGGGACTATACCGGGGAGCTGTTTTTT,TRBJ2-2,TRBV4-1,14,TRBD2,NA
CSAERAGSTDTQYF,TGCAGCGCCGAACGGGCAGGGTCTACAGATACGCAGTATTTT,TRBJ2-3,TRBV29-1,14,NA,many
CASSPTLAGGETQYF,TGTGCCAGCAGTCCTACACTAGCGGGGGGAGAGACCCAGTACTTC,TRBJ2-5,TRBV12-3/TRBV12-4,15,TRBD2,NA
CASRETGTNTGELFF,TGTGCCAGCAGGGAGACAGGGACGAACACCGGGGAGCTGTTTTTT,TRBJ2-2,TRBV12-3/TRBV12-4,15,TRBD1,many
CASKLSGFPEFF,TGTGCCAGCAAATTATCAGGGTTCCCTGAGTTCTTC,TRBJ2-1,TRBV5-6,12,NA,few
CAISGRTGASYNEQFF,TGTGCCATCAGTGGGAGGACTGGGGCCTCCTACAATGAGCAGTTCTTC,TRBJ2-1,TRBV10-3,16,NA,few
CASRPGLAGIRKDTQYF,TGTGCCAGCAGACCAGGGCTAGCGGGGATCCGGAAAGATACGCAGTATTTT,TRBJ2-3,TRBV12-3/TRBV12-4,17,TRBD2,many
CSVNRGVAEAFF,TGCAGTGTCAACAGGGGTGTCGCTGAAGCTTTCTTT,TRBJ1-1,TRBV20-1,12,TRBD1,NA
CASSHLTRRDTDTQYF,TGTGCCAGCAGCCACCTCACTAGGCGTGACACAGATACGCAGTATTTT,TRBJ2-3,TRBV4-2,16,NA,NA
CASRPAATGELFF,TGCGCCAGCCGCCCTGCCGCCACCGGGGAGCTGTTTTTT,TRBJ2-2,TRBV5-1,13,NA,few
CASSLKLRGGTDTQYF,TGCGCCAGCAGCTTGAAATTGCGGGGCGGCACAGATACGCAGTATTTT,TRBJ2-3,TRBV5-1,16,NA,many
CASSLDGTAWRSGELFF,TGCGCCAGCAGCTTGGACGGGACAGCTTGGCGGAGCGGGGAGCTGTTTTTT,TRBJ2-2,TRBV5-1,17,TRBD1,few
CASSYAGAGTEAFF,TGTGCCAGCAGTTATGCAGGGGCCGGCACTGAAGCTTTCTTT,TRBJ1-1,TRBV6-5,14,NA,few
CASSPRRGALPGELFF,TGTGCCAGCAGCCCGCGCAGGGGGGCCTTACCCGGGGAGCTGTTTTTT,TRBJ2-2,TRBV7-8,16,NA,many